The 30 T cell receptor beta chains reported below all come from one sample, sequenced in a study of regulatory T cells in long-lasting Graves disease. Sequencing libraries for TCR beta were prepared with iRepertoire HTBI primers and Arm-PCR of CDR3 regions. MiXCR was run by TCRdb on the multiplex PCR reads, yielding one entry per CDR3 protein. The sample has around 450,000 distinct CDR3 sequences, around a fifth seen once; the top ten hold about 7%. Time point: persistent/refractory GD, antithyroid drugs over 5 years with positive TRAb. The TCR library was prepared using RNA isolated from PBMCs. The sequencing here drew on peripheral blood mononuclear cells (PBMCs), taken when the disease was refractory, from a patient treated with antithyroid drugs. The source is a female donor with Graves disease.

The rearrangement joins TRBV29-1 to TRBJ1-1, with TRBD1 as a possible D gene (5 bases). The CDR3 is 14 amino acids. Deletions cut 3 bases from V and 5 bases from J, with 16 bases between. CDR1 is SQVTM, CDR2 ANQGSEA, per germline. The DNA for the CDR3 is TGCAGCGTTGAGTCAGGGCTTCAGATAACTGAAGCTTTCTTT. It encodes CSVESGLQITEAFF. The whole variable domain, filled in from reference TRBV29-1 and TRBJ1-1, reads SAVISQKPSRDICQRGTSLTIQCQVDSQVTMMFWYRQQPGQSLTLIATANQGSEATYESGFVIDKFPISRPNLTFSTLTVSNMSPEDSSIYLCSVESGLQITEAFFGQGTRLTVV.

In this sample, this clonotype turned up once. The chain combines TRBV19 with TRBJ2-7; 8 positions agree with TRBD1. With V trimmed by 6 bases and J by 2 bases, 12 bases remained unmatched. Germline lookup yields CDR1 LNHDA and CDR2 SQIVND (reference sequence). CDR3 size: 16 residues. CDR3 sequence: CASRGGTGDLTYEQYF. DNA of the CDR3: TGTGCCAGTAGAGGGGGGACAGGCGATTTAACCTACGAGCAGTACTTC.

This clonotype was seen many times. The chain uses TRBV27 and TRBJ2-1, with a tentative D call TRBD2 (6 bases). This CDR3 region has 16 residues. From germline, CDR1 is MNHEY and CDR2 SMNVEV (reference sequence). V lost 2 bases and J 7 bases, leaving 18 bases between the germline ends. The CDR3 nucleotides read TGTGCCAGCAGTTTAAGTGAGAGACTAGTCCTGAATGAGCAGTTCTTC. Its protein product is CASSLSERLVLNEQFF.

This clonotype was found a few times. The chain employs TRBV7-2 and TRBJ1-5; 8 bases match TRBD1. The CDR3 contains 15 residues. J lost 4 bases, V lost 5 bases, and 7 bases had no gene match. Germline loops: CDR1 SGHTA, CDR2 FQGNSA. CDR3 coding DNA: TGTGCCAGCAGCCGCGCAGGGGGCCATAATCAGCCCCAGCATTTT. Translating it yields CASSRAGGHNQPQHF.

This clonotype was counted many times. V is TRBV20-1 and J is TRBJ2-5; no firm D call. The CDR3 extends over 15 amino acids. The V gene lost 0 bases and the J gene lost 8 bases, with 19 bases spanning the gap. The germline CDR1 and CDR2 sequences are DFQATT and SNEGSKA (reference sequence). The DNA of the CDR3 is TGCAGTGCTAGAGACGGATACGAGGCCGGAGAAACCCAGTACTTC. Encoded protein: CSARDGYEAGETQYF.

This clonotype came up a few times. The CDR3 coding sequence is TGTGCCTGGAGTACCAGTGGGCCCGGGGAGCTGTTTTTT. The encoded protein is CAWSTSGPGELFF. The gene calls are TRBV30 and TRBJ2-2; D is uncertain. CDR3 length: 13 amino acids. Trimming left V 2 bases short and J 6 bases short, with 10 bases between. In germline, CDR1 is GTSNPN, CDR2 SVGIG (reference sequence).

This clonotype has at least ten counts. The CDR3 region is CASSERAFPYEQYF. The CDR3 DNA reads TGTGCCAGCAGTGAACGAGCTTTCCCCTACGAGCAGTACTTC. The gene calls are TRBV2 and TRBJ2-7; D call uncertain. V lost 2 bases and J 2 bases, leaving 10 bases between the germline ends. Germline values: CDR1 SNHLY, CDR2 FYNNEI. The CDR3 has 14 residues. Drawing the rest from reference TRBV2 and TRBJ2-7, the complete variable domain is EPEVTQTPSHQVTQMGQEVILRCVPISNHLYFYWYRQILGQKVEFLVSFYNNEISEKSEIFDDQFSVERPDGSNFTLKIRSTKLEDSAMYFCASSERAFPYEQYFGPGTRLTVT.

The V and J genes are TRBV20-1 and TRBJ1-2; TRBD1 matches at 10 bases. Germline loops: CDR1 DFQATT, CDR2 SNEGSKA (reference sequence). J gave up 7 bases and V 1 base, and 12 bases lay outside the gene matches. This CDR3 comprises 16 residues. The chain's CDR3 is CSARAPTGGWIGGYTF. The DNA of the CDR3 is TGCAGTGCTAGAGCCCCGACAGGGGGCTGGATCGGTGGCTACACCTTC.

As regards this clonotype: A read error may be the cause here, since a much bigger clone is one base away. The chain combines TRBV28 with TRBJ2-7; D is unclear. CDR1 MDHEN and CDR2 SYDVKM come from the germline V gene. This CDR3 spans 12 amino acids. The V and J ends lost 6 bases and 2 bases respectively, with 8 bases between them. In nucleotides, the CDR3 is TGTGCCAGCAGCATCGACCCCTACGAGCAGTACTTC. Its translation: CASSIDPYEQYF.

The chain combines TRBV6-6 with TRBJ1-6, with D perhaps matching TRBD1 (5 bases). Germline lookup yields CDR1 MNHNY and CDR2 SVGAGI (reference sequence). V lost 0 bases and J 10 bases, leaving 13 bases between the germline ends. The CDR3 spans 15 residues. This chain's CDR3 is CASSYSWQGGSPLHF. In nucleotides, the CDR3 is TGTGCCAGCAGTTACTCGTGGCAGGGTGGCTCACCCCTCCACTTT.

This clonotype was seen ten or more times. The J gene is TRBJ2-5, the V gene TRBV7-2; D is uncertain. Germline assignment: CDR1 SGHTA and CDR2 FQGNSA. V lost 5 bases and J 5 bases, leaving 15 bases between the germline ends. The CDR3 totals 14 residues. CDR3 bases: TGTGCCAGCAGCCCCCCCGACGGACGCGAGACCCAGTACTTC. Encoded protein: CASSPPDGRETQYF.

The V and J genes are TRBV6-9 and TRBJ1-5; a possible D gene is TRBD1 (6 bases). V was shortened by 3 bases and J by 1 base, with 16 bases between the two germline ends. This CDR3 region has 17 residues. Germline lookup yields CDR1 MNHGY and CDR2 SVAAGI. The CDR3 here is CASSYSLGALSNQPQHF. The CDR3 nucleotides read TGTGCCAGCAGTTACTCTCTGGGGGCTTTAAGCAATCAGCCCCAGCATTTT.

The chain recombines TRBV12-3 or TRBV12-4 with TRBJ1-6; D gene unclear. Deletions cut 3 bases from V and 10 bases from J, with 19 bases between. The CDR3 loop spans 16 amino acids. CDR3 in amino acids: CASSFGFGGGRSPLHF. DNA of the CDR3: TGTGCCAGCAGTTTTGGGTTCGGAGGTGGGAGGTCACCCCTCCACTTT.

This chain links TRBV28 with TRBJ2-7, with 7 bases lining up with TRBD2. CDR1 is MDHEN and CDR2 is SYDVKM in the germline V gene. V lost 8 bases and J lost 0; bases outside the gene matches: 7. This CDR3 comprises 14 residues. This CDR3 reads CASALAGSSYEQYF. The CDR3, as DNA: TGTGCCAGCGCTTTAGCGGGTTCCTCCTACGAGCAGTACTTC.

This clonotype was seen many times. V gene TRBV5-1 combines with J gene TRBJ2-2, with D possibly matching TRBD2 (6 bases). This CDR3 spans 14 amino acids. CDR1 SGHRS and CDR2 YFSETQ come from the germline V gene. The V and J ends lost 2 bases and 3 bases respectively, with 8 bases between them. The CDR3 region has the DNA TGCGCCAGCAGCTTCGCGGGGCACACCGGGGAGCTGTTTTTT. Its protein product is CASSFAGHTGELFF.

The J gene is TRBJ2-3, the V gene TRBV28; D gene ambiguous. V was shortened by 6 bases and J by 0 bases, with 7 bases between the two germline ends. Looked up from germline, CDR1 is MDHEN and CDR2 is SYDVKM. The CDR3 sequence is 13 residues long. The CDR3 is CASRPESTDTQYF. DNA for the CDR3: TGTGCCAGCAGGCCGGAGAGCACAGATACGCAGTATTTT.

The CDR3 coding sequence is TGCGCCAGCAGCCAAGAAGAGCCCCTAGCGAACTACGAGCAGTACTTC. Translating gives CASSQEEPLANYEQYF. V is TRBV4-1 and J is TRBJ2-7, with a possible D match to TRBD2 (6 bases). The CDR3 runs to 16 residues. Germline CDR1 MGHRA, CDR2 YSYEKL. V lost 0 bases to trimming and J lost 3 bases, with 15 bases between them.

This clonotype was recorded many times. The chain joins TRBV19 to TRBJ1-5; tentative D call: TRBD1 (5 bases). CDR3 length equals 14 residues. Germline assignment: CDR1 LNHDA and CDR2 SQIVND (reference sequence). Between the trimmed V and J ends, which lost 5 bases and 2 bases, there was a span of 10 bases. The CDR3 reads CASSPDSGNQPQHF. CDR3 DNA: TGTGCCAGTAGTCCTGACAGTGGCAATCAGCCCCAGCATTTT.

This clonotype was counted a few times. V and J are TRBV4-1 and TRBJ1-4, with 7 bases aligning to TRBD1. The V segment lost 2 bases and the J segment 5 bases; nucleotides outside the gene matches: 5. Germline CDR1 is MGHRA and CDR2 is YSYEKL. CDR3 length: 15 residues. The CDR3 DNA reads TGCGCCAGCAGCCAACTAGGGGGCGGCAATGAAAAACTGTTTTTT. This translates into CASSQLGGGNEKLFF.

This clonotype showed up many times. The chain combines TRBV11-3 with TRBJ2-5; D uncertain. Germline values: CDR1 SGHNT, CDR2 YENEEA. CDR3 length: 12 residues. Trimming removed 5 bases at V and 2 bases at J, with 6 bases between. CDR3 coding DNA: TGTGCCAGCAGCCTACAACAAGAGACCCAGTACTTC. This translates into CASSLQQETQYF.

The table lists this clonotype with a few counts. The rearrangement joins TRBV7-9 to TRBJ1-1, with D possibly being TRBD1 (5 bases). The germline V gene encodes CDR1 SEHNR and CDR2 FQNEAQ (reference sequence). There are 16 residues in the CDR3. V was shortened by 1 base and J by 0 bases, with 12 bases between the two germline ends. CDR3 amino acids: CASSLVPNRMNTEAFF. In DNA form, the CDR3 reads TGTGCCAGCAGCTTAGTTCCTAACAGGATGAACACTGAAGCTTTCTTT.

The chain recombines TRBV7-9 with TRBJ1-1, with a weak D call TRBD1 (5 bases). Deletions cut 1 base from V and 7 bases from J, with 13 bases between. The V gene's germline CDR1 is SEHNR and CDR2 FQNEAQ (reference sequence). CDR3 size: 14 residues. In DNA, the CDR3 is TGTGCCAGCAGCTTAGGCAGCTCGGGGGGTGAAGCTTTCTTT. Its translation: CASSLGSSGGEAFF.

This clonotype was detected many times. V gene TRBV28 combines with J gene TRBJ1-4; 10 nucleotides align to TRBD1. This CDR3 is 17 amino acids long. V trimming: 6 bases; J trimming: 4 bases; junction bases outside the gene matches: 11. CDR1 is MDHEN, CDR2 SYDVKM, per germline. CDR3 residues: CASRNTRRDRGNEKLFF. Written as DNA, the CDR3 is TGTGCCAGCAGGAACACGCGCCGGGACAGGGGTAATGAAAAACTGTTTTTT.

This clonotype was seen many times. This CDR3 reads CASSHRQGDGYTF. The CDR3 bases are TGTGCCAGCAGCCATAGACAGGGGGATGGCTACACCTTC. This chain uses TRBV7-8 with TRBJ1-2, with TRBD1 identical over 9 bases. Germline V gene data show CDR1 as SGHVS and CDR2 as FQNEAQ. CDR3 length equals 13 residues. Unmatched junction bases numbered 4, after V lost 5 bases and J lost 6 bases.

This clonotype has a handful of counts. The rearrangement joins TRBV28 to TRBJ2-7, with TRBD2 identical over 7 bases. Germline assignment: CDR1 MDHEN and CDR2 SYDVKM. This CDR3 region has 14 residues. V lost 2 bases to trimming and J lost 2 bases; unmatched junction nucleotides: 3. The CDR3 spells CASSLGDYPYEQYF. CDR3 DNA sequence: TGTGCCAGCAGTTTAGGGGACTACCCCTACGAGCAGTACTTC.

Ten or more counts support this clonotype. V is TRBV7-9 and J is TRBJ2-7; 12 nucleotides agree with TRBD2. V gave up 3 bases and J gave up 6 bases; unmatched junction bases: 27. CDR3 length: 22 amino acids. Germline V gives CDR1 SEHNR, CDR2 FQNEAQ (reference sequence). Here the CDR3 DNA reads TGTGCCAGCAGCTTGTGGCCCAGGGAATGGTCTAGCGGGAGGGCCTCGTCGAGCGAGCAGTACTTC. Protein sequence: CASSLWPREWSSGRASSSEQYF.

The table lists this clonotype with many counts. The gene calls are TRBV7-9 and TRBJ2-5; 7 nucleotides agree with TRBD2. The CDR3 loop spans 15 amino acids. Trimming removed 5 bases from V and 3 bases from J; junction bases left unmatched: 9. Looked up from germline, CDR1 is SEHNR and CDR2 is FQNEAQ (reference sequence). CDR3 in amino acids: CASSQRDHLKETQYF. CDR3 bases: TGTGCCAGCAGCCAGCGGGACCACTTGAAAGAGACCCAGTACTTC.

This clonotype was counted many times. This chain links TRBV24-1 with TRBJ2-5, with TRBD2 matching over 7 bases. The CDR3 runs to 16 residues. V gave up 4 bases and J gave up 4 bases; unmatched junction bases: 11. Germline CDR1 is KGHDR and CDR2 is SFDVKD. CDR3 amino acids: CATSDYNREVGETQYF. The CDR3 bases are TGTGCCACCAGTGACTACAACCGGGAGGTGGGAGAGACCCAGTACTTC.

This clonotype was counted at least ten times. CDR3 in DNA: TGTGCCAGCAGTTTAACCAGGGTGGGCACTGAAGCTTTCTTT. Its protein product is CASSLTRVGTEAFF. This sequence joins TRBV27 and TRBJ1-1; D is perhaps TRBD1 (5 bases). The germline gives CDR1 MNHEY, CDR2 SMNVEV (reference sequence). The CDR3 is 14 amino acids. Trimming removed 2 bases at V and 4 bases at J, with 11 bases between.

This clonotype appeared many times. CDR3 nucleotides: TGTGCCAGCAGCTTAAGTAGTTGGAGGGAGGCTTTCTTT. Translated, it gives CASSLSSWREAFF. The V and J genes are TRBV11-2 and TRBJ1-1; D gene uncertain. V was cut by 2 bases and J by 11 bases, with 15 bases left in between. The CDR3 extends over 13 amino acids. Per germline, CDR1 SGHAT and CDR2 FQNNGV. Full variable domain (remainder filled in from reference TRBV11-2 and TRBJ1-1): EAGVAQSPRYKIIEKRQSVAFWCNPISGHATLYWYQQILGQGPKLLIQFQNNGVVDDSQLPKDRFSAERLKGVDSTLKIQPAKLEDSAVYLCASSLSSWREAFFGQGTRLTVV.